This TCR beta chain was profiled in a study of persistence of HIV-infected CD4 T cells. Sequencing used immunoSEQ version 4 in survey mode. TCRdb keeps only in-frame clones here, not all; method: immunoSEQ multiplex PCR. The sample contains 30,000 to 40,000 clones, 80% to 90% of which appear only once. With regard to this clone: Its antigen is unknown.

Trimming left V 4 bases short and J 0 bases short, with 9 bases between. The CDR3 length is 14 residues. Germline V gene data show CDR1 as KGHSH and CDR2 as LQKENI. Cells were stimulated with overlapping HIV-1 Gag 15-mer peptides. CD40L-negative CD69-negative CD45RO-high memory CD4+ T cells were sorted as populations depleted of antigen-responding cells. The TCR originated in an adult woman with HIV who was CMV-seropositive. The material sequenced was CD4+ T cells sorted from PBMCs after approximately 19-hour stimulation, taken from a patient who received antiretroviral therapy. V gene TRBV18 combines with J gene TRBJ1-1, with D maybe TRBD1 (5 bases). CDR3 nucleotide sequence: TGTGCCAGCTCACTAGACAGTTTGAACACTGAAGCTTTCTTT. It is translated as CASSLDSLNTEAFF.